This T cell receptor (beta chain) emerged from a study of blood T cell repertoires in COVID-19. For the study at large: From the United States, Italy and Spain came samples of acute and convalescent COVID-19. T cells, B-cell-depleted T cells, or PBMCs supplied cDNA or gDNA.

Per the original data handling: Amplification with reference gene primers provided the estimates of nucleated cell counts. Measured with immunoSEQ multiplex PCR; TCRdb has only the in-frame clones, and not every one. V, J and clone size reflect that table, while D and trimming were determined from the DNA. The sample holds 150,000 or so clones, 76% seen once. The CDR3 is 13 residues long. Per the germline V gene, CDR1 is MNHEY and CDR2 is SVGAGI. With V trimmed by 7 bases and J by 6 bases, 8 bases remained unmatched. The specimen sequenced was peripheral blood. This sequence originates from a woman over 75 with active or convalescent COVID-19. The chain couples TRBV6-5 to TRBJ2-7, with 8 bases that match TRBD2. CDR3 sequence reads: CASMRTSFSEQYF. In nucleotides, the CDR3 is TGTGCCAGCATGCGGACTAGCTTCTCCGAGCAGTACTTC.